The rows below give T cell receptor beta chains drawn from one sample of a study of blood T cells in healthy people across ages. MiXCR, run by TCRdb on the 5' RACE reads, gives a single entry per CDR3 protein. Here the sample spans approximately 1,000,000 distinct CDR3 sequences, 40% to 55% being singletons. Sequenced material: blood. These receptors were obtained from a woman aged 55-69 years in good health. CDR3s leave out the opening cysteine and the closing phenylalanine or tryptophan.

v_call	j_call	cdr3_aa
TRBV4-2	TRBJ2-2	ASSQEARSTGELF
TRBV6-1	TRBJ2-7	ASSAVDRPSVYEQY
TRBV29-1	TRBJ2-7	SVDLGTEQY
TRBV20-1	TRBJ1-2	SAARSQRTAPNYGYT
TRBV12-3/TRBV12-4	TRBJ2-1	ASSFEVGSGQF
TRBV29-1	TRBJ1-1	SADREMDDEAF
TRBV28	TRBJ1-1	ASSPRSRGMNTEAF
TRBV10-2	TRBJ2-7	ASSDRDGSSYEQY
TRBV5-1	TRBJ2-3	ASSTGSSTDTQY
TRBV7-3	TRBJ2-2	ASRTGTSGNRAGELF
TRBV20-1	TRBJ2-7	SARHSGSYEQY
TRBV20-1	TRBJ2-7	SARDPGTGPYEQY
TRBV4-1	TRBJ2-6	ASSQEEGANVLT
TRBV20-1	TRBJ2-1	SADLGGEIYNEQF
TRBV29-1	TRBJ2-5	SVEQEITQY
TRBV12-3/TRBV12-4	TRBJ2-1	ASSPGKGRF
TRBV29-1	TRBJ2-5	SVSAAQETQY
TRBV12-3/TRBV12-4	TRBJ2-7	ASSLAPTGGAYEQY
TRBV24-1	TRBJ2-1	ATSDSPVGLGYNEQF
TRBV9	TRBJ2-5	ASSVAREGTQY
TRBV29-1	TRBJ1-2	SARQGTDYGYT
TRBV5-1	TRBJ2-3	ASSLDGAGTDTQY
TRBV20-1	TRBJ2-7	SARDRSGQDYEQY
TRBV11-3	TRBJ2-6	ASSSASDSGANVLT
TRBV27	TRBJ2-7	ASSPRGQVGSEQY
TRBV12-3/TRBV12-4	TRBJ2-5	ASSVGANQETQY
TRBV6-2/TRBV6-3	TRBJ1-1	ASSFNHGPNTEAF
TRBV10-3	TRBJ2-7	AISESPPGTYEQY
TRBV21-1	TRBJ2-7	ASWCLGSYEQY
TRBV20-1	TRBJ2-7	SARGTSGFLSSYEQY
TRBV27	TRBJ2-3	ASTDRDRWY
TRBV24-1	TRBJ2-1	ATSDFYNEQF
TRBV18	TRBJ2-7	ANSPPGKSYNEQY
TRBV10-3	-	AISERETGEQY
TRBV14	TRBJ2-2	ASSRIRGANTGELF
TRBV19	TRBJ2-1	ASSMYQGEYNEQF
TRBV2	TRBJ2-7	ASIPGPTIYEQY
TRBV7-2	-	ASSLEGGRAYEQY
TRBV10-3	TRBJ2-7	AISERGGQNSYEQY
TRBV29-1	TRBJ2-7	SVEGGGTIGEQY
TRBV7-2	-	ASSSWTSGRGPREQY
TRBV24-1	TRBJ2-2	ATKGDTGELF
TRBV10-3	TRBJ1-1	ATFRQGGNGEAF
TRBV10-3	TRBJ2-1	AISFLAGPENEQF
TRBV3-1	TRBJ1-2	ASSPDGSSNYGYT
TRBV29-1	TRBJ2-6	SVSAASGANVLT
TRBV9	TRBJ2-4	ASSVGTGVGKLAKNIQY
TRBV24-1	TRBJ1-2	ATTTGTGVGGYT
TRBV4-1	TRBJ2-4	ASSHPRGGPENIQY
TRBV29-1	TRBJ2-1	SVAGARGAVDSFREDEQF
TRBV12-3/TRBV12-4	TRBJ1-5	ASREAVAQPQH
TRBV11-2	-	ASSLVPKGLGLYEQY